These 27 T cell receptor beta chains came from one sample sequenced in a study of blood T cell repertoires in COVID-19. Sequencing was performed with immunoSEQ multiplex PCR; in TCRdb, only in-frame clones are kept and a portion is missing. This sample carries more than 150,000 clones, over 75% of them seen once, and the ten largest clones take about 15%. Input material: peripheral blood. The receptors derive from a woman aged 40 to 50 with acute or convalescent COVID-19.

This clone was observed once. The rearrangement uses TRBV19 and TRBJ1-5; 11 nucleotides match TRBD1. The CDR3 consists of 19 residues. Per germline, CDR1 LNHDA and CDR2 SQIVND (reference sequence). Trimming cost V 4 bases and J 3 bases; bases outside gene matches: 14. The CDR3 coding sequence is TGTGCCAGTAGTACATGGACAGGGGGCTTTTTAATTTCCAATCAGCCCCAGCATTTT. Its protein product is CASSTWTGGFLISNQPQHF. Combining the CDR3 with reference TRBV19 and TRBJ1-5 gives the whole variable domain DGGITQSPKYLFRKEGQNVTLSCEQNLNHDAMYWYRQDPGQGLRLIYYSQIVNDFQKGDIAEGYSVSREKKESFPLTVTSAQKNPTAFYLCASSTWTGGFLISNQPQHFGDGTRLSIL.

The chain employs TRBV28 and TRBJ2-7, with 14 bases lining up with TRBD2. From germline, CDR1 is MDHEN and CDR2 SYDVKM. V was clipped by 5 bases and J by 5 bases; unmatched bases: 11. This CDR3 is built from 17 residues. The CDR3 bases are TGTGCCAGCAGTACGACTAGCGGGGGGGCCGCCGTCCACGAGCAGTACTTC. Amino acid sequence: CASSTTSGGAAVHEQYF. Filled out from reference TRBV28 and TRBJ2-7, the complete variable domain reads DVKVTQSSRYLVKRTGEKVFLECVQDMDHENMFWYRQDPGLGLRLIYFSYDVKMKEKGDIPEGYSVSREKKERFSLILESASTNQTSMYLCASSTTSGGAAVHEQYFGPGTRLTVT.

The chain employs TRBV19 and TRBJ2-4, with TRBD1 as a possible D gene (6 bases). The length of the CDR3 is 20 residues. Germline CDR1 LNHDA, CDR2 SQIVND (reference sequence). V shed 5 bases and J shed 5 bases, with 31 bases lying between them. CDR3 residues: CASSHRVLTETCQIQNIQYF. The CDR3 region has the DNA TGTGCCAGTAGTCACAGGGTCTTGACTGAAACATGCCAAATCCAAAACATTCAGTACTTC.

This clone was detected a few times. This chain joins TRBV6-5 and TRBJ2-7; D call uncertain. CDR3 length: 11 residues. Germline loops: CDR1 MNHEY, CDR2 SVGAGI. With 6 bases removed from V and 3 bases from J, the gap between germline ends came to 6 bases. This CDR3 is CASRRDYEQYF. DNA of the CDR3: TGTGCCAGCAGGAGAGACTACGAGCAGTACTTC.

This sequence joins TRBV5-1 and TRBJ1-1; D gene uncertain. The CDR3 extends over 15 amino acids. Trimming cost V 5 bases and J 11 bases, with 25 bases left between them. Germline V CDR1 and CDR2: SGHRS, YFSETQ. The CDR3 sequence: CASSLQSSSVFSAFF. CDR3 DNA sequence: TGCGCCAGCAGTCTTCAGTCATCTAGTGTATTTAGCGCTTTCTTT.

Comment on this clone: The junction departs from germline at one end; a sequencing error may be responsible. The chain has TRBV7-7 and TRBJ2-3; perhaps TRBD1 as D (6 bases). CDR1 and CDR2 from the germline V gene are SSHAT and FNYEAQ (reference sequence). The CDR3 runs to 21 residues. CDR3 protein: CASSPSLRQAEKSIGTDTQYF. In DNA, the CDR3 is TGTGCTAGCAGCCCCAGCCTCCGACAGGCGGAGAAGTCGATTGGCACAGATACGCAGTATTTT.

This CDR3 reads CASSFVPNQPQHF. In DNA form, the CDR3 reads TGTGCCAGCAGTTTTGTCCCGAATCAGCCCCAGCATTTT. The chain employs TRBV6-2 or TRBV6-3 and TRBJ1-5; unclear D gene. The V and J ends lost 4 bases and 4 bases respectively, with 8 bases between them. Germline-derived CDR1 and CDR2 are MNHEY and SVGEGT. The CDR3 length is 13 residues.

The chain uses TRBV19 and TRBJ1-2; perhaps TRBD1 as D (5 bases). The CDR3 contains 15 residues. Between the trimmed V and J ends, which lost 1 base and 2 bases, there was a span of 11 bases. Germline V gene sequence: CDR1 LNHDA, CDR2 SQIVND (reference sequence). CDR3 nucleotides: TGTGCCAGTAGTATAGGTGGACACCGGAACTATGGCTACACCTTC. Amino acid sequence: CASSIGGHRNYGYTF.

The V call is TRBV9, the J call TRBJ2-5; 13 positions match TRBD2. Trimming at V came to 0 bases and at J to 0 bases, leaving 2 bases not matched to a gene. The CDR3 has 17 amino acids. CDR1 and CDR2 from the germline V gene are SGDLS and YYNGEE. CDR3 loop: CASSVGTSGGDQETQYF. The CDR3, as DNA: TGTGCCAGCAGCGTAGGGACTAGCGGGGGAGACCAAGAGACCCAGTACTTC.

The gene calls are TRBV10-3 and TRBJ2-3; a weak D match, TRBD2 (6 bases). The CDR3 totals 12 residues. CDR1 and CDR2 (germline): ENHRY, SYGVKD. V was trimmed by 10 bases and J by 3 bases, leaving 11 bases between them. CDR3 residues: CASSGGTDTQYF. CDR3 sequence (DNA): TGTGCCAGCTCCGGGGGAACAGATACGCAGTATTTT.

The chain has TRBV19 and TRBJ1-5, with D possibly being TRBD1 (5 bases). Looked up from germline, CDR1 is LNHDA and CDR2 is SQIVND (reference sequence). This CDR3 is built from 15 residues. Deletions cut 5 bases from V and 4 bases from J, with 15 bases between. The CDR3, as DNA: TGTGCCAGTAGTGTAGGAGACAGCTATAATCAGCCCCAGCATTTT. This gives the protein CASSVGDSYNQPQHF.

This clone was counted once. The chain links TRBV3-1 (or the pseudogene TRBV3-2) to TRBJ2-5; 10 nucleotides align to TRBD2. The CDR3 spans 14 residues. The V segment lost 8 bases and the J segment 3 bases; nucleotides outside the gene matches: 6. Germline V gene lookup returns CDR1 LGHDT and CDR2 YNNKEL (reference sequence). In DNA form, the CDR3 reads TGTGCCAGCGGAAGGACTAGCGGAGAAGAGACCCAGTACTTC. It codes for CASGRTSGEETQYF.

The CDR3 reads CAWSGGQATGNQPQHF. CDR3 nucleotide sequence: TGTGCCTGGAGTGGGGGACAGGCCACGGGCAATCAGCCCCAGCATTTT. The chain is built from TRBV30 and TRBJ1-5, with TRBD1 identical over 8 bases. The V gene end was trimmed by 1 base and the J gene end by 2 bases; junction bases not matched to a gene: 7. The germline V gene has CDR1 GTSNPN and CDR2 SVGIG (reference sequence). The length of the CDR3 is 16 residues.

The chain links TRBV28 to TRBJ2-3, with no clear D. Deletions cut 8 bases from V and 4 bases from J, with 16 bases between. This CDR3 comprises 14 residues. Germline assignment: CDR1 MDHEN and CDR2 SYDVKM. CDR3 residues: CASLTRMFADTQYF. In nucleotides, the CDR3 is TGTGCCAGCCTTACGCGGATGTTCGCAGATACGCAGTATTTT. Full variable domain (rest looked up from reference TRBV28 and TRBJ2-3): DVKVTQSSRYLVKRTGEKVFLECVQDMDHENMFWYRQDPGLGLRLIYFSYDVKMKEKGDIPEGYSVSREKKERFSLILESASTNQTSMYLCASLTRMFADTQYFGPGTRLTVL.

The chain recombines TRBV5-5 with TRBJ1-4; D remains ambiguous. The V gene's germline CDR1 is SGHKS and CDR2 YYEKEE (reference sequence). The CDR3 consists of 14 residues. The V end lost 0 bases, the J end lost 4 bases, and 7 bases lay between the germline ends. The DNA of the CDR3 is TGTGCCAGCAGCTTGGGGCAGGTTAATGAAAAACTGTTTTTT. Residues: CASSLGQVNEKLFF.

This clone was seen only once. J is TRBJ2-6 and V is TRBV5-4, with no clear D. From germline, CDR1 is SGHNT and CDR2 YYREEE (reference sequence). The CDR3 loop spans 14 amino acids. V lost 6 bases and J lost 8, with 15 bases in between. The CDR3 nucleotides are TGTGCCAGCACCCACAAGCTCAGGACCAACGTCCTGACTTTC. This encodes CASTHKLRTNVLTF. Together with reference TRBV5-4 and TRBJ2-6, the CDR3 gives the full variable domain: ETGVTQSPTHLIKTRGQQVTLRCSSQSGHNTVSWYQQALGQGPQFIFQYYREEENGRGNFPPRFSGLQFPNYSSELNVNALELDDSALYLCASTHKLRTNVLTFGAGSRLTVL.

The chain links TRBV6-5 to TRBJ1-1; D gene ambiguous. Per the germline V gene, CDR1 is MNHEY and CDR2 is SVGAGI. This CDR3 is built from 13 residues. The V gene lost 3 bases and the J gene lost 8 bases, with 13 bases spanning the gap. CDR3 region: CASSYSVGIEAFF. As DNA, the CDR3 is TGTGCCAGCAGTTATTCCGTCGGTATAGAAGCTTTCTTT.

The gene calls are TRBV3-1 (or the pseudogene TRBV3-2) and TRBJ1-2, with a weak D call TRBD1 (5 bases). The V gene lost 0 bases and the J gene lost 7 bases, with 9 bases spanning the gap. The CDR3 sequence is 13 residues long. The germline gives CDR1 LGHDT, CDR2 YNNKEL (reference sequence). CDR3 region: CASSQDRVGGYTF. CDR3 coding DNA: TGTGCCAGCAGCCAAGACAGGGTAGGTGGCTACACCTTC.

This rearrangement joins TRBV10-1 to TRBJ2-1; TRBD2 aligns across 9 bases. The CDR3 consists of 13 residues. CDR1 WNHNN and CDR2 SYGVQD come from the germline V gene (reference sequence). Trimming took 10 bases from V and 9 from J; bases not matched to a gene: 10. This CDR3 reads CAKPGLAQCEQFF. The CDR3 DNA reads TGCGCCAAACCGGGACTAGCCCAATGTGAGCAGTTCTTC.

This chain links TRBV5-1 with TRBJ1-1; weak D call: TRBD1 (5 bases). V was pared by 4 bases and J by 0 bases, with 16 bases between. Germline V gene data show CDR1 as SGHRS and CDR2 as YFSETQ. CDR3 length equals 16 residues. This CDR3 reads CASSPGRGTVNTEAFF. CDR3 nucleotide sequence: TGCGCCAGCAGCCCAGGGAGGGGAACTGTGAACACTGAAGCTTTCTTT.

This rearrangement joins TRBV24-1 to TRBJ2-3, with D possibly TRBD1 on 7 matching bases. Looked up from germline, CDR1 is KGHDR and CDR2 is SFDVKD. The CDR3 is made up of 14 amino acids. The V end was cut by 6 bases, the J end by 2 bases, with 11 bases between. This chain's CDR3 is CATSQGGNTDTQYF. CDR3 nucleotides: TGTGCCACCAGTCAGGGGGGAAACACAGATACGCAGTATTTT.

This chain connects TRBV28 to TRBJ2-1; D unresolved. The CDR3 has 16 residues. Germline V gene data show CDR1 as MDHEN and CDR2 as SYDVKM. Between the trimmed V and J ends, which lost 6 bases and 7 bases, there was a span of 22 bases. The CDR3 reads CASSPPRWAIMNEQFF. The CDR3 DNA is TGTGCCAGCAGCCCCCCCAGGTGGGCAATAATGAATGAGCAGTTCTTC.

CDR3 bases: TGTGCCAGCAGTTACCACGGGGTCTACGAGCAGTACTTC. It translates to CASSYHGVYEQYF. This chain joins TRBV6-2 or TRBV6-3 and TRBJ2-7; the D gene is possibly TRBD2 (5 bases). Per germline, CDR1 MNHEY and CDR2 SVGEGT. The germline V and J ends were trimmed by 2 bases and 3 bases, with 8 bases remaining between them. This CDR3 spans 13 amino acids.

This rearrangement joins TRBV29-1 to TRBJ2-1, with 10 bases that match TRBD2. This CDR3 comprises 14 residues. Germline V gene data show CDR1 as SQVTM and CDR2 as ANQGSEA. With V trimmed by 4 bases and J by 6 bases, 6 bases remained unmatched. The CDR3 is CSVVKREGPNEQFF. CDR3 DNA sequence: TGCAGCGTTGTTAAGCGGGAGGGCCCCAATGAGCAGTTCTTC.

Remarks on this clone: The DNA is left out, because the CDR3 cannot be placed on it with certainty; the CDR3 is given as TCRdb lists it. The chain joins TRBV24-1 to TRBJ2-1; no DNA check was done on the table's D call, TRBD1. Germline V lookup: CDR1 KGHDR, CDR2 SFDVKD. From its first to its last residue, the CDR3 has 13 amino acids. The CDR3: CATSVPTGNEQFF.

The chain recombines TRBV30 with TRBJ1-4; 11 bases match TRBD1. Germline lookup yields CDR1 GTSNPN and CDR2 SVGIG (reference sequence). The CDR3 length is 14 residues. V lost 3 bases to trimming and J lost 5 bases; unmatched junction nucleotides: 2. The chain's CDR3 is CAWSWTGGNEKLFF. Here the CDR3 DNA reads TGTGCCTGGAGCTGGACAGGGGGCAATGAAAAACTGTTTTTT.

The rearrangement uses TRBV20-1 and TRBJ1-1; D is possibly TRBD1 (5 bases). V was cut by 7 bases and J by 0 bases, with 6 bases left in between. CDR1 is DFQATT and CDR2 is SNEGSKA in the germline V gene (reference sequence). The CDR3 is 11 amino acids. Written as DNA, the CDR3 is TGCAGTGTCAGGGTGAACACTGAAGCTTTCTTT. Encoded protein: CSVRVNTEAFF.